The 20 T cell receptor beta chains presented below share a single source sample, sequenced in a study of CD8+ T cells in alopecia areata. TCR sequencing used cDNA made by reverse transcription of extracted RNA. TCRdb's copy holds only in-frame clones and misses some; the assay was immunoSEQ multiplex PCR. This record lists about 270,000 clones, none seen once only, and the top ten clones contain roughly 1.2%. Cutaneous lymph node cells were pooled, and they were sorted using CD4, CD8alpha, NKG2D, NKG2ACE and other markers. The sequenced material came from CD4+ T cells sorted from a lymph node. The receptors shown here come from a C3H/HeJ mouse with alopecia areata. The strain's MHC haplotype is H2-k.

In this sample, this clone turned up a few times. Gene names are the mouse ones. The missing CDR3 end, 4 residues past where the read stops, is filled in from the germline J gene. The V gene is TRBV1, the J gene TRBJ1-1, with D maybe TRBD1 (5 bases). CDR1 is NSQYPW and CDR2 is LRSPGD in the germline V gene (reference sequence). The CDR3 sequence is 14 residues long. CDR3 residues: CTCSAAGRETEVFF. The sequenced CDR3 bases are TGCACCTGCAGTGCAGCAGGGAGAGAGACA.

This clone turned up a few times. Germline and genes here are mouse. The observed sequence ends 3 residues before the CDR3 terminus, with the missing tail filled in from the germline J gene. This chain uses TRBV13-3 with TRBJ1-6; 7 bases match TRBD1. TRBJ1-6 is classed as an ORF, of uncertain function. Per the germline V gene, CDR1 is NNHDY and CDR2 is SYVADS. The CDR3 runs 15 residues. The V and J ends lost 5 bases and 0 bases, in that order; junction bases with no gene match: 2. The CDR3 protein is CASRTGSSYNSPLYF. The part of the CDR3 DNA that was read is TGTGCCAGCAGGACAGGGAGTTCCTATAATTCGCCC.

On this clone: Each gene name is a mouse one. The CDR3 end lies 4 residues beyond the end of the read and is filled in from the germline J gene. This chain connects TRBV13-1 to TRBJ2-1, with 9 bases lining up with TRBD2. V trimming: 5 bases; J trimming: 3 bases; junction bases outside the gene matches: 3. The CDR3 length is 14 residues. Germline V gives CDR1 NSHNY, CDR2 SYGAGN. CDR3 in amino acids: CASSLGGTYAEQFF. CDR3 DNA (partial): TGTGCCAGCAGCCTGGGGGGGACCTATGCT.

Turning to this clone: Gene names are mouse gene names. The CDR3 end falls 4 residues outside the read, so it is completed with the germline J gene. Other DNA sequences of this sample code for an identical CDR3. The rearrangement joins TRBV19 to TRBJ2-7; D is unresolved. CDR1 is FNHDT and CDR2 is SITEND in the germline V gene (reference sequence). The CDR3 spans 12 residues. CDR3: CASSIRRYEQYF. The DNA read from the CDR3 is TGTGCCAGCAGTATTCGCAGGTAT.

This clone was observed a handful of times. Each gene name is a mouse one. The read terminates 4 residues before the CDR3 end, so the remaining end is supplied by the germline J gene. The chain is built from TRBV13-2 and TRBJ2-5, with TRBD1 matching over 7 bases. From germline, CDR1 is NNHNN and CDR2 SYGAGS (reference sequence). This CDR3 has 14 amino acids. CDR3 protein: CASGTTGVGDTQYF. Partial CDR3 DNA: TGTGCCAGCGGTACTACAGGGGTCGGGGAC.

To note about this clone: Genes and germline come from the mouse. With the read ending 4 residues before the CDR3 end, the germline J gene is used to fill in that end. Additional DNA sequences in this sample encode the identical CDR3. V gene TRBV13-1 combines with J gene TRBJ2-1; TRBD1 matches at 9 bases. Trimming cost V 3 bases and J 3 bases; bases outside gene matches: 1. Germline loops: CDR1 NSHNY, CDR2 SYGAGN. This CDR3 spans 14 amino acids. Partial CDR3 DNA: TGTGCCAGCAGTGGACAGGGGGGCTATGCT. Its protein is CASSGQGGYA. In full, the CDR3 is CASSGQGGYAEQFF.

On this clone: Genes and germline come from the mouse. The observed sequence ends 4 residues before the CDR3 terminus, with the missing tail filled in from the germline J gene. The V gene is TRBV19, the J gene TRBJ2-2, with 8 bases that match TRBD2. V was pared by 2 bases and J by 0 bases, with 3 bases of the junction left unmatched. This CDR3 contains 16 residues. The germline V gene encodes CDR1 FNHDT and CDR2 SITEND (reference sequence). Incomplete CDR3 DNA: TGTGCCAGCAGTATCGACTGGGGAACAAACACCGGG. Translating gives CASSIDWGTNTG. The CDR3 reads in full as CASSIDWGTNTGQLYF.

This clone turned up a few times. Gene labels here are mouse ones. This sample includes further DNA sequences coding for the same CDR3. Here the CDR3 reads CAWSKLGSAETLYF. The CDR3 bases that were read are TGTGCCTGGAGTAAACTGGGGAGTGCAGAA. This rearrangement joins TRBV31 to TRBJ2-3; 7 nucleotides agree with TRBD2. With the read ending 4 residues before the CDR3 end, the germline J gene is used to fill in that end. V lost 2 bases to trimming and J lost 0 bases; unmatched junction nucleotides: 2. CDR3 size: 14 residues. CDR1 and CDR2 from the germline V gene are GKSSPN and SITVG.

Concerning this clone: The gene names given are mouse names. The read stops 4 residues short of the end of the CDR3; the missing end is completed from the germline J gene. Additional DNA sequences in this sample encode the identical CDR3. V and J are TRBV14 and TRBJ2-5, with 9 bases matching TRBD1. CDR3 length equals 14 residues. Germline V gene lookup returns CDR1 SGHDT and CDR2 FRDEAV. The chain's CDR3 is CASSLTGGRDTQYF. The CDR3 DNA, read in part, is TGTGCCAGCAGTCTTACAGGGGGCAGGGAC.

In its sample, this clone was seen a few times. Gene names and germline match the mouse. The CDR3 bases that were read are TGTGCCAGCAGTTTAGGGGACAGGGGTAATTCGCCC. Its translation: CASSLGDRGNSP. The CDR3 in its entirety is CASSLGDRGNSPLYF. This rearrangement joins TRBV14 to TRBJ1-6; 10 bases agree with TRBD1. The CDR3 is cut off 3 residues early in the read; its end comes from the germline J gene. TRBJ1-6 is identified as an open reading frame with a role that is uncertain. V was clipped by 2 bases and J by 6 bases; unmatched bases: 2. The germline V gene encodes CDR1 SGHDT and CDR2 FRDEAV. The CDR3 spans 15 residues.

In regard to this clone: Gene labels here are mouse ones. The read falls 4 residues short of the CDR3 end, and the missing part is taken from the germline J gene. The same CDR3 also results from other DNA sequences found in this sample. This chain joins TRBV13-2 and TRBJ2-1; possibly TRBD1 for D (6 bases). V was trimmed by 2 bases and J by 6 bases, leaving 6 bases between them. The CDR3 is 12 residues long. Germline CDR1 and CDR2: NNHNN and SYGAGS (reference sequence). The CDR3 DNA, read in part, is TGTGCCAGCGGTGACAGGGGTGCT. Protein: CASGDRGA. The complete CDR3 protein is CASGDRGAEQFF.

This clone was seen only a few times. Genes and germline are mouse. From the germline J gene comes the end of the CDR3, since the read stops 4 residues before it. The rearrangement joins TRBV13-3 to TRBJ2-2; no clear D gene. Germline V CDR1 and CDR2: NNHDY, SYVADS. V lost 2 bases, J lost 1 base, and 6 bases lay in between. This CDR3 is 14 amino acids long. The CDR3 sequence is CASSDTQNTGQLYF. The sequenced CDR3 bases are TGTGCCAGCAGTGACACACAAAACACCGGG. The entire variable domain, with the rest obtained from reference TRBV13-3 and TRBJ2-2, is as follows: EAAVTQSPRSKVAVTGGKVTLSCHQTNNHDYMYWYRQDTGHGLRLIHYSYVADSTEKGDIPDGYKASRPSQENFSLILELASLSQTAVYFCASSDTQNTGQLYFGEGSKLTVL.

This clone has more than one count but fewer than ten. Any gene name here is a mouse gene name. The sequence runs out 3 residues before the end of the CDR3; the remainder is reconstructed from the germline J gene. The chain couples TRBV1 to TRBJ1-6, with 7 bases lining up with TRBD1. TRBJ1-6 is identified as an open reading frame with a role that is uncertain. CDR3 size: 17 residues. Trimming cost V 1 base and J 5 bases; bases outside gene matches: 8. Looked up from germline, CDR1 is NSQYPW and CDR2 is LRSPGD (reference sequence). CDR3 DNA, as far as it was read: TGCACCTGCAGTGCAGTGGGACAGCAAATCCATAATTCGCCC. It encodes CTCSAVGQQIHNSP. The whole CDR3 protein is CTCSAVGQQIHNSPLYF.

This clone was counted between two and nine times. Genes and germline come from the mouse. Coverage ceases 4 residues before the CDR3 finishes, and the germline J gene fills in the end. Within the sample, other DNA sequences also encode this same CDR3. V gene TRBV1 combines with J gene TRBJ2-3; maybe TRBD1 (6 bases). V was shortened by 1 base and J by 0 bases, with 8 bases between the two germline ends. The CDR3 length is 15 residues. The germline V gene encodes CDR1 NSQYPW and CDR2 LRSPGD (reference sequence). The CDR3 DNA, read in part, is TGCACCTGCAGTGCAGGGGACACTAGTGCAGAA. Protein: CTCSAGDTSAE. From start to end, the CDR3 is CTCSAGDTSAETLYF.

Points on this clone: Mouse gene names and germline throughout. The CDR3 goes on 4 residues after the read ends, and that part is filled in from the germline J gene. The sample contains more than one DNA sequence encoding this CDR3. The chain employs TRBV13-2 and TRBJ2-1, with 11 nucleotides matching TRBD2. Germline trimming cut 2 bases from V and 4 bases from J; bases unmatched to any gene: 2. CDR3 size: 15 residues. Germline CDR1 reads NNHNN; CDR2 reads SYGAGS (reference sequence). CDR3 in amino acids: CASGDRDWGYAEQFF. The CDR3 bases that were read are TGTGCCAGCGGTGACAGGGACTGGGGGTATGCT.

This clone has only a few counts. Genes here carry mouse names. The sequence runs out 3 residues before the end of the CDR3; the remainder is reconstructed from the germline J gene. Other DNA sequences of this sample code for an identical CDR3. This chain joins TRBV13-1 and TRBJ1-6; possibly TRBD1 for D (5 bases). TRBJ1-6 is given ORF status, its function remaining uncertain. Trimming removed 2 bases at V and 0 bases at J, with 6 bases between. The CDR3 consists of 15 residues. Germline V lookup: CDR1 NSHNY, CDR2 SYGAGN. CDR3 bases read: TGTGCCAGCAGTGAAACAGGTTCCTATAATTCGCCC. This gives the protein CASSETGSYNSP. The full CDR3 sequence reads CASSETGSYNSPLYF.

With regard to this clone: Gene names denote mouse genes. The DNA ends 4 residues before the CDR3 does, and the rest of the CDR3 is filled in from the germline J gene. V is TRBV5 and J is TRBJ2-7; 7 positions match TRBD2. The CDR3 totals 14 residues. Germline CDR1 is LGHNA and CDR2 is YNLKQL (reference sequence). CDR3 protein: CASSQDLGDDEQYF. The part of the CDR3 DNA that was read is TGTGCCAGCAGCCAAGACCTGGGGGATGAT.

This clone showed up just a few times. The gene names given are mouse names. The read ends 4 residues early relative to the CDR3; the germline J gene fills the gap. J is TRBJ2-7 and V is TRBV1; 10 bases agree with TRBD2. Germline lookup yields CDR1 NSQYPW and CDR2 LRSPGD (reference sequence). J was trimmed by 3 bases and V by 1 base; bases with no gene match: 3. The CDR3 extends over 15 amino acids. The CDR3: CTCSAVGDWGYEQYF. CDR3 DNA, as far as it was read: TGCACCTGCAGTGCAGTGGGGGACTGGGGCTAT.

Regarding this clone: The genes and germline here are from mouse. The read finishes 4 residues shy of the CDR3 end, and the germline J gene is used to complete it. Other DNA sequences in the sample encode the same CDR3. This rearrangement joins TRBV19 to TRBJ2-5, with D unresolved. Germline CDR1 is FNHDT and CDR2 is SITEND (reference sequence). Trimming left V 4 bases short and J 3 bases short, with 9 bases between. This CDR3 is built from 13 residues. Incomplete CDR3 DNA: TGTGCCAGCAGTCGACAAGGTCAAGAC. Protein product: CASSRQGQD. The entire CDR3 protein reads CASSRQGQDTQYF.

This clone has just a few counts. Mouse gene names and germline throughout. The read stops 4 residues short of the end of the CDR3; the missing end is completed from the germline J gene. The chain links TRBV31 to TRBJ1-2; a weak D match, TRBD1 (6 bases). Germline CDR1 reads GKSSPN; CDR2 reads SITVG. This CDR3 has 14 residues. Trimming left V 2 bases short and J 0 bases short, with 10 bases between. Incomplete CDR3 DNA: TGTGCCTGGAGTATCCGGACAGCAAACTCC. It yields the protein CAWSIRTANS. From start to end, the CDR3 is CAWSIRTANSDYTF.